This passage covers 7 T cell receptor beta chains from one sample sequenced in a study of early T cells in non-severe SARS-CoV-2 infection (dated by TCRdb to the early 2020s). The library was built by means of 5' RACE. The reads were generated on a NextSeq 500. In TCRdb, the public reads were trimmed at Q25 with fastp and aligned with MiXCR, with productive beta chains retained. Here each entry gathers all rows of one CDR3 protein and keeps the most common genes and DNA. The table for this sample lists around 53,000 distinct CDR3 sequences; over 7.5% of them were counted only once. In total, the top ten clones hold about 8.6% of the sample. The sequenced material came from whole blood. These receptors all come from an adult who was a healthcare worker with PCR-confirmed SARS-CoV-2 infection or an uninfected control (not recorded which).

This clonotype was seen at least ten times. The chain is built from TRBV7-8 and TRBJ2-2; 12 bases agree with TRBD2. V was pared by 0 bases and J by 7 bases, with 6 bases of the junction left unmatched. The CDR3 length is 17 residues. From germline, CDR1 is SGHVS and CDR2 FQNEAQ. CDR3 residues: CASSLAASGRAFGELFF. The CDR3 coding sequence is TGTGCCAGCAGCTTAGCAGCTAGCGGGAGGGCTTTCGGGGAGCTGTTTTTT.

This clonotype was recorded at least ten times. The chain joins TRBV9 to TRBJ2-6; TRBD1 aligns across 7 bases. The CDR3 spans 18 residues. Germline V gene data show CDR1 as SGDLS and CDR2 as YYNGEE. J gave up 0 bases and V 0 bases, and 6 bases lay outside the gene matches. CDR3 protein: CASSVARGRNSGANVLTF. CDR3 nucleotides: TGTGCCAGCAGCGTAGCGAGGGGGCGCAACTCTGGGGCCAACGTCCTGACTTTC.

The CDR3 DNA reads as TGTGCCAGCTCCCTGGGACAGGGCCACAATGAGCAGTTCTTC. It translates to CASSLGQGHNEQFF. The chain joins TRBV18 to TRBJ2-1; 9 bases fit TRBD1. V gave up 6 bases and J gave up 5 bases; unmatched junction bases: 5. The CDR3 is 14 residues long. Germline assignment: CDR1 KGHSH and CDR2 LQKENI.

There are many counts of this clonotype. The chain carries TRBV10-2 and TRBJ2-1; a possible D gene is TRBD2 (6 bases). Germline CDR1 reads WSHSY; CDR2 reads SAAADI. Trimming removed 6 bases from V and 4 bases from J, with 28 bases in between. The CDR3 totals 19 residues. CDR3 residues: CASRVDARDLTLFYNEQFF. CDR3 nucleotides: TGCGCCAGCAGAGTGGACGCCCGGGACTTGACCCTCTTTTACAATGAGCAGTTCTTC.

This chain links TRBV5-1 with TRBJ1-5; 9 bases match TRBD1. With 3 bases clipped from V and 4 bases from J, the junction kept 2 bases outside the gene matches. CDR1 SGHRS and CDR2 YFSETQ come from the germline V gene. This CDR3 contains 14 residues. CDR3 sequence: CASSSTGGNQPQHF. The CDR3 DNA is TGCGCCAGCAGCTCGACAGGGGGAAATCAGCCCCAGCATTTT.

Turning to this clonotype: A much more abundant neighbour one base away suggests this may be a read error. The J gene is TRBJ2-7, the V gene TRBV28; 7 nucleotides line up with TRBD2. With 7 bases clipped from V and 8 bases from J, the junction kept 11 bases outside the gene matches. The germline CDR1 and CDR2 sequences are MDHEN and SYDVKM. The CDR3 consists of 13 residues. The chain's CDR3 is CASIPRLAHKQYF. For the CDR3, the DNA is TGTGCCAGCATTCCACGACTAGCTCACAAGCAGTACTTC. The complete variable domain, with remaining parts taken from reference TRBV28 and TRBJ2-7, reads DVKVTQSSRYLVKRTGEKVFLECVQDMDHENMFWYRQDPGLGLRLIYFSYDVKMKEKGDIPEGYSVSREKKERFSLILESASTNQTSMYLCASIPRLAHKQYFGPGTRLTVT.

V usage is TRBV2 and J usage is TRBJ2-2; 8 bases map to TRBD2. From germline, CDR1 is SNHLY and CDR2 FYNNEI. The CDR3 has 14 residues. Trimming took 10 bases from V and 5 from J; bases not matched to a gene: 9. The CDR3 spells CATRRGGHTGELFF. CDR3 DNA: TGTGCCACCAGACGGGGGGGCCATACCGGGGAGCTGTTTTTT.